This TCR beta chain was sequenced during a study of shared clonotypes between healthy human individuals. Each sample came from a Caucasian adult donor living in Nashville, Tennessee. With 0 bases removed from V and 0 bases from J, the gap between germline ends came to 14 bases. The germline gives CDR1 SGDLS, CDR2 YYNGEE. This CDR3 is built from 17 residues. This clone was detected a few times. The method was immunoSEQ multiplex PCR; TCRdb's version includes in-frame clones alone and lacks a portion of them. The table includes 170,000 or so clones, 66% detected once. The sequence derives from a man aged 25-40 years in good health. Sequencing was carried out using memory CD4+ T cells sorted from blood. Subset of the sample: CD45RA-negative fraction. The V call is TRBV9, the J call TRBJ2-3; D uncertain. The CDR3 protein is CASSVDSHTTSTDTQYF. CDR3 nucleotide sequence: TGTGCCAGCAGCGTAGACAGCCACACCACTAGCACAGATACGCAGTATTTT.